This TCR beta chain was profiled in a study of T cells after yellow fever vaccination. Study in general: Some fractions had low cell numbers, and these were prepared with SMART-Seq v4 Ultra Low Input. The study, taken as a whole, reports: Contamination by abundant bulk-population clonotypes could be present in FACS-sorted repertoires.

The CDR3 has 14 amino acids. J lost 4 bases, V lost 5 bases, and 7 bases had no gene match. Looked up from germline, CDR1 is MNHEY and CDR2 is SMNVEV (reference sequence). Points on this clonotype: Its antigen is unknown.

A 5'RACE template-switching step, the method used to make TCR cDNA, added a universal primer site and UMIs. TCRdb analysed the 5' RACE reads with MiXCR anew, one entry per CDR3 protein. The profile covers under 500,000 distinct CDR3 sequences, with around 20% appearing a single time and 15% to 20% taken by the ten largest. This specimen consisted of PBMCs, obtained before the yellow fever booster vaccination. The rearrangement links TRBV27 to TRBJ1-1, with 7 bases lining up with TRBD1. This sequence was found in a man aged 18-30 years who received the YFV17D yellow fever vaccine. CDR3 sequence reads: CASSTGTAGTEAFF. The CDR3 DNA follows: TGTGCCAGCAGTACCGGGACAGCCGGCACTGAAGCTTTCTTT.